A selection of T cell receptor beta chains follows, all from one sample in a study of blood T cell repertoires in COVID-19. The table came from immunoSEQ multiplex PCR; TCRdb's copy has only in-frame clones and leaves some out. The repertoire includes tens of thousands of clones, 86% of them detected once, and about 4.2% sits in the top ten. The sequencing input was peripheral blood. The receptors stem from an elderly man with active COVID-19. Each CDR3 is given with its conserved first and last residue. D genes are given only for firm matches.

d_call,j_call,v_call,cdr3_aa,cdr3_nt
NA,TRBJ1-2,TRBV18,CASSPPVDSGYGYTF,TGTGCCAGCTCACCCCCCGTGGACAGCGGATATGGCTACACCTTC
TRBD1,TRBJ2-2,TRBV7-9,CASSLYGATGRYTGELFF,TGTGCCAGCAGCTTATACGGCGCGACAGGGCGATACACCGGGGAGCTGTTTTTT
TRBD1,TRBJ1-4,TRBV5-5,CASSLQGTGNWVF,TGTGCCAGCAGCTTGCAAGGGACAGGGAATTGGGTTTTT
TRBD2,TRBJ2-2,TRBV15,CATSNPTGLAGRTGELFF,TGTGCCACCAGCAACCCCACCGGACTAGCGGGTAGAACCGGGGAGCTGTTTTTT
NA,TRBJ2-1,TRBV20-1,CSVAAYNEQFF,TGCAGTGTAGCGGCCTACAATGAGCAGTTCTTC
TRBD2,TRBJ2-7,TRBV7-2,CASSLGVSGSSYEQYF,TGTGCCAGCAGCTTAGGGGTTAGCGGGAGCTCCTACGAGCAGTACTTC
NA,TRBJ1-1,TRBV30,CAWSVGRGTEAFF,TGTGCCTGGAGTGTAGGACGCGGGACTGAAGCTTTCTTT
TRBD2,TRBJ2-1,TRBV24-1,CATSDSGLAGVGVGLNEQFF,TGTGCCACCAGTGATTCGGGACTAGCGGGAGTCGGCGTCGGGTTAAATGAGCAGTTCTTC
TRBD1,TRBJ2-3,TRBV5-1,CASSLSPRGRADTQYF,TGCGCCAGCAGCTTGTCCCCCAGGGGGCGTGCAGATACGCAGTATTTT
TRBD2,TRBJ2-1,TRBV7-9,CASSFKPTGTSGNEQFF,TGTGCCAGCAGCTTCAAACCAACCGGGACTAGCGGCAATGAGCAGTTCTTC
NA,TRBJ1-1,TRBV11-2,CASSLGGDTEAFF,TGTGCCAGCAGCTTAGGTGGAGACACTGAAGCTTTCTTT
NA,TRBJ1-1,TRBV25-1,CASTVGGKTEAFF,TGTGCCAGCACCGTTGGGGGGAAGACTGAAGCTTTCTTT
TRBD1,TRBJ1-4,TRBV24-1,CATSGGTGGEKLFF,TGTGCCACCAGTGGAGGGACAGGGGGTGAAAAACTGTTTTTT
TRBD1,TRBJ2-1,TRBV7-3,CASRPGTGTNNEQFF,TGTGCCAGCAGGCCCGGGACAGGGACCAACAATGAGCAGTTCTTC
TRBD1,TRBJ2-3,TRBV24-1,CATSDWGRGRGDTQYF,TGTGCCACCAGTGATTGGGGCAGGGGGCGTGGAGATACGCAGTATTTT
NA,TRBJ2-5,TRBV15,CATTLLGQGGETQYF,TGTGCCACCACTCTTTTAGGGCAGGGTGGAGAGACCCAGTACTTC
NA,TRBJ1-1,TRBV6-5,CASSGGGVREAFF,TGTGCCAGCAGCGGAGGAGGGGTTCGTGAAGCTTTCTTT
NA,TRBJ2-5,TRBV5-5,CASSLVGGQETQYF,TGTGCCAGCAGCTTGGTCGGCGGGCAAGAGACCCAGTACTTC